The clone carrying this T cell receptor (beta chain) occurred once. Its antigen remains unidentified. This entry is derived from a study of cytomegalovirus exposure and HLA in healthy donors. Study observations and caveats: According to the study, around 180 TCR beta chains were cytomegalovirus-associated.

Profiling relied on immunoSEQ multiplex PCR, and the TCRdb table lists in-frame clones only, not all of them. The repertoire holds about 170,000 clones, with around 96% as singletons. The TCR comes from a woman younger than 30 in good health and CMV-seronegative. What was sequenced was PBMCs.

This chain's CDR3 is CASSITGTTYGYTF. CDR3 sequence (DNA): TGTGCCAGCAGCATCACAGGGACCACCTATGGCTACACCTTC. V and J are TRBV5-4 and TRBJ1-2; D perhaps matches TRBD1 (6 bases). V lost 4 bases and J 4 bases, leaving 14 bases between the germline ends. Germline-derived CDR1 and CDR2 are SGHNT and YYREEE (reference sequence). The CDR3 runs to 14 residues.